This T cell receptor (beta chain) was captured in a study of monozygotic twins with inflammatory bowel disease. TCRdb re-called the 5' RACE reads, yielding one record per CDR3 amino acid sequence without DNA. The sample has some 440,000 distinct CDR3 sequences, and its top ten clones hold around 2.4%. Researchers isolated total RNA from whole blood without sorting T cells. Germline CDR1 MDHEN, CDR2 SYDVKM. CDR3 length: 14 amino acids. This clonotype was sampled from a human donor with ulcerative colitis or Crohn's disease, or a healthy co-twin of an affected twin (not recorded which). The sample comprised blood. The rearrangement joins TRBV28 to TRBJ1-4; TCRdb picks TRBD1, but there is no DNA to check that call. The CDR3: CASSSGQGSEKLFF.